The source of this TCR beta chain is a study of T-cell reconstitution after alpha-beta-depleted transplantation in children. Library preparation (for TCRbeta) was performed with unique molecular identifiers. MiXCR, applied by TCRdb to the PCR reads, yields one record per CDR3 protein. In the table there are fewer than 550,000 distinct CDR3 sequences, over 9.5% of which are singletons. This clonotype was seen only a few times. The starting material was PBMCs, obtained before TCRalphabeta/CD19-depleted stem cell transplant. This receptor was obtained from a child younger than 10 with inherited bone marrow failure, due to receive a stem cell transplant.

CDR3 in amino acids: CATSDPSGRAGDTQYF. For the CDR3, the DNA is TGTGCCACCAGTGACCCTAGCGGGAGGGCCGGAGATACGCAGTATTTT. This chain uses TRBV24-1 with TRBJ2-3, with 12 bases matching TRBD2. Germline V gene sequence: CDR1 KGHDR, CDR2 SFDVKD. CDR3 length equals 16 residues. V lost 4 bases and J lost 5; bases outside the gene matches: 6.